One and the same sample provided the 31 T cell receptor beta chains below, sequenced in a study of blood T cell repertoires in COVID-19. TCRdb's copy holds only in-frame clones and misses some; the assay was immunoSEQ multiplex PCR. The sample lists 71,000 or so clones; about 90% were seen once. Sequencing used peripheral blood. Receptors were obtained from a man in his forties or fifties with active COVID-19.

This clone was detected only once. The chain recombines TRBV4-3 with TRBJ1-6; TRBD1 matches 7 bases. The CDR3 runs to 15 residues. Trimming cost V 2 bases and J 7 bases; bases outside gene matches: 5. CDR1 is LGHNA and CDR2 is YSLEER in the germline V gene. The CDR3 reads CASSQYQGGNSPLHF. DNA of the CDR3: TGCGCCAGCAGCCAATACCAGGGGGGCAATTCACCCCTCCACTTT.

This chain joins TRBV19 and TRBJ2-2; 9 positions match TRBD1. The CDR3 loop spans 15 amino acids. Looked up from germline, CDR1 is LNHDA and CDR2 is SQIVND (reference sequence). V gave up 8 bases and J gave up 2 bases; unmatched junction bases: 6. In DNA, the CDR3 is TGTGCCAGTCACTTGGGACAGGGTAACACCGGGGAGCTGTTTTTT. This gives the protein CASHLGQGNTGELFF.

The rearrangement links TRBV7-9 to TRBJ2-2; 10 nucleotides line up with TRBD2. The CDR3 loop spans 17 amino acids. V was pared by 5 bases and J by 8 bases, with 14 bases of the junction left unmatched. Germline V gene data show CDR1 as SEHNR and CDR2 as FQNEAQ (reference sequence). The CDR3 sequence: CASSPGWLAGVSGELFF. The DNA for the CDR3 is TGTGCCAGCAGCCCCGGCTGGCTAGCGGGAGTATCGGGGGAGCTGTTTTTT.

This chain connects TRBV30 to TRBJ1-4, with 7 bases fitting TRBD1. CDR1 and CDR2 from the germline V gene are GTSNPN and SVGIG (reference sequence). The CDR3 sequence is 15 residues long. V lost 3 bases, J lost 5 bases, and 9 bases stayed unmatched. CDR3 amino acids: CAWSTNRGKNEKLFF. DNA for the CDR3: TGTGCCTGGAGCACTAACAGGGGAAAGAATGAAAAACTGTTTTTT.

The rearrangement joins TRBV7-2 to TRBJ1-2; a weak D match, TRBD1 (5 bases). The CDR3 contains 16 residues. Germline assignment: CDR1 SGHTA and CDR2 FQGNSA. Trimming took 2 bases from V and 6 from J, leaving 19 bases between them. The CDR3 reads CASSLPPPRSRDGYTF. The CDR3 DNA is TGTGCCAGCAGCTTACCCCCCCCCAGGTCCAGGGATGGCTACACCTTC.

This clone was counted once. The genes are TRBV6-6 and TRBJ2-4; 8 bases are shared with TRBD2. Germline values: CDR1 MNHNY, CDR2 SVGAGI (reference sequence). V lost 6 bases and J lost 3; bases outside the gene matches: 4. The CDR3 has 14 residues. CDR3 protein: CASSYGTSKNIQYF. The CDR3 bases are TGTGCCAGCAGCTACGGGACTAGCAAAAACATTCAGTACTTC.

This chain connects TRBV19 to TRBJ2-7, with D maybe TRBD2 (6 bases). CDR3 length: 15 residues. Trimming cost V 5 bases and J 3 bases, with 17 bases left between them. From germline, CDR1 is LNHDA and CDR2 SQIVND (reference sequence). CDR3 loop: CASSPDPGRNYEQYF. In DNA, the CDR3 is TGTGCCAGTAGTCCAGATCCCGGGAGAAACTACGAGCAGTACTTC.

This clone showed up just once. V gene TRBV7-2 combines with J gene TRBJ2-7; possibly TRBD1 for D (6 bases). The CDR3 runs to 15 residues. The V and J ends lost 1 base and 1 base respectively, with 11 bases between them. The germline V gene has CDR1 SGHTA and CDR2 FQGNSA. CDR3 DNA sequence: TGTGCCAGCAGCTTAGAACAGGGAGTGTCCTACGAGCAGTACTTC. It translates to CASSLEQGVSYEQYF. Drawing the rest from reference TRBV7-2 and TRBJ2-7, the complete variable domain is GAGVSQSPSNKVTEKGKDVELRCDPISGHTALYWYRQSLGQGLEFLIYFQGNSAPDKSGLPSDRFSAERTGGSVSTLTIQRTQQEDSAVYLCASSLEQGVSYEQYFGPGTRLTVT.

CDR3 nucleotides: TGTGCCAGCAGTTACACGGGATACGAGCAGTACTTC. Translating it yields CASSYTGYEQYF. The chain carries TRBV6-2 or TRBV6-3 and TRBJ2-7, with TRBD2 as a possible D gene (5 bases). Trimming cost V 2 bases and J 4 bases, with 6 bases left between them. The CDR3 sequence is 12 residues long. Germline loops: CDR1 MNHEY, CDR2 SVGEGT.

This clone has more than one count but fewer than ten. The chain recombines TRBV6-7 with TRBJ1-4; perhaps TRBD1 as D (6 bases). TRBV6-7 is an ORF, and what it does is uncertain. The CDR3 is 15 residues long. The V end was cut by 6 bases, the J end by 7 bases, with 18 bases between. CDR3 residues: CASSHPRGGGEKLFF. CDR3 DNA sequence: TGTGCCAGCAGCCACCCCAGGGGTGGCGGTGAAAAACTGTTTTTT.

The chain employs TRBV28 and TRBJ1-2; 9 bases agree with TRBD1. The CDR3 has 14 residues. The germline V gene encodes CDR1 MDHEN and CDR2 SYDVKM. Losses at the gene ends were 6 bases for V and 5 bases for J; bases not matched to a gene: 7. The CDR3 DNA sequence: TGTGCCAGCAGCTTCGACAGGGGGGTTTATGGCTACACCTTC. It specifies CASSFDRGVYGYTF.

The table lists this clone with a few counts. The chain carries TRBV28 and TRBJ2-3; 8 bases align to TRBD1. J lost 2 bases, V lost 11 bases, and 9 bases had no gene match. The CDR3 is 14 residues long. In germline, CDR1 is MDHEN, CDR2 SYDVKM. CDR3 sequence: CAGRTGTDTDTQYF. Here the CDR3 DNA reads TGTGCCGGACGGACAGGGACAGACACAGATACGCAGTATTTT.

This clone was detected only once. V and J are TRBV24-1 and TRBJ2-3; 9 positions match TRBD1. Germline CDR1 reads KGHDR; CDR2 reads SFDVKD. V was pared by 5 bases and J by 6 bases, with 11 bases of the junction left unmatched. This CDR3 is 16 amino acids long. CDR3 sequence: CATSGSRTGVSDTQYF. CDR3 DNA: TGTGCCACCAGTGGAAGTAGGACAGGGGTTTCGGATACGCAGTATTTT.

V gene TRBV19 combines with J gene TRBJ1-1, with D perhaps matching TRBD1 (5 bases). From germline, CDR1 is LNHDA and CDR2 SQIVND (reference sequence). There are 11 residues in the CDR3. V was shortened by 8 bases and J by 7 bases, with 11 bases between the two germline ends. DNA for the CDR3: TGTGCCAGTCGTCAGGGAAGTGAAGCTTTCTTT. This translates into CASRQGSEAFF.

This clone has ten or more counts. The same CDR3 arises from other DNA sequences in this sample as well. The V gene is TRBV6-5, the J gene TRBJ1-2; D remains ambiguous. Trimming removed 11 bases at V and 1 base at J, with 11 bases between. The CDR3 is 12 residues long. The germline CDR1 and CDR2 sequences are MNHEY and SVGAGI. The CDR3 coding sequence is TGTGCCTCGTCTCCCAGTAACTATGGCTACACCTTC. Its translation is CASSPSNYGYTF.

The rearrangement joins TRBV6-4 to TRBJ1-4; the D is unclear. The V gene lost 4 bases and the J gene lost 4 bases, with 25 bases spanning the gap. This CDR3 spans 19 amino acids. Germline loops: CDR1 MRHNA, CDR2 SNTAGT. DNA for the CDR3: TGTGCCAGCAGTGGGCCCATGGCCCAAACAGTCGGTCTTAATGAAAAACTGTTTTTT. Protein sequence: CASSGPMAQTVGLNEKLFF.

The chain has TRBV6-4 and TRBJ2-1, with TRBD2 matching over 7 bases. J was trimmed by 4 bases and V by 7 bases; bases with no gene match: 7. This CDR3 region has 14 residues. Germline lookup yields CDR1 MRHNA and CDR2 SNTAGT. This CDR3 reads CASTPRDYYNEQFF. CDR3 nucleotides: TGTGCCAGCACCCCCCGGGACTATTACAATGAGCAGTTCTTC.

The chain carries TRBV19 and TRBJ2-3; 10 positions match TRBD2. The CDR3 runs 20 residues. Per the germline V gene, CDR1 is LNHDA and CDR2 is SQIVND (reference sequence). The ends lost 3 bases at V and 3 bases at J; junction bases unmatched: 18. The CDR3 region is CASSIIAGSGGARGTDTQYF. The CDR3, as DNA: TGTGCCAGTAGTATTATCGCGGGGAGCGGGGGGGCAAGAGGTACAGATACGCAGTATTTT.

J is TRBJ2-3 and V is TRBV4-3, with TRBD2 matching over 8 bases. The germline CDR1 and CDR2 sequences are LGHNA and YSLEER. The CDR3 runs to 18 residues. V shed 0 bases and J 8 bases; nucleotides not matched to a gene: 16. This CDR3 is CASSQDQAGTRYASTQYF. CDR3 nucleotides: TGCGCCAGCAGCCAAGATCAGGCCGGGACTAGATATGCGAGTACGCAGTATTTT.

The chain employs TRBV25-1 and TRBJ2-2; 7 positions match TRBD2. From germline, CDR1 is MGHDK and CDR2 SYGVNS. The CDR3 contains 15 residues. Losses at the gene ends were 4 bases for V and 3 bases for J; bases not matched to a gene: 5. This CDR3 is CASSGASGYTGELFF. In DNA, the CDR3 is TGTGCCAGCAGTGGGGCTAGCGGATACACCGGGGAGCTGTTTTTT. Full variable domain (rest looked up from reference TRBV25-1 and TRBJ2-2): EADIYQTPRYLVIGTGKKITLECSQTMGHDKMYWYQQDPGMELHLIHYSYGVNSTEKGDLSSESTVSRIRTEHFPLTLESARPSHTSQYLCASSGASGYTGELFFGEGSRLTVL.

The chain uses TRBV9 and TRBJ1-1, with 7 bases lining up with TRBD1. This CDR3 spans 15 amino acids. Trimming took 1 base from V and 4 from J; bases not matched to a gene: 7. Per germline, CDR1 SGDLS and CDR2 YYNGEE. The CDR3 here is CASSVTGALGTEAFF. The CDR3 DNA is TGTGCCAGCAGCGTAACAGGGGCATTGGGCACTGAAGCTTTCTTT.

The chain employs TRBV15 and TRBJ1-2; possible D gene TRBD1, 6 bases. CDR1 is LNHNV, CDR2 YYDKDF, per germline (reference sequence). The V gene lost 5 bases and the J gene lost 5 bases, with 15 bases spanning the gap. The CDR3 length is 14 residues. CDR3 loop: CATSFLGQSYGYTF. In DNA, the CDR3 is TGTGCCACCAGCTTCCTAGGACAGTCATATGGCTACACCTTC.

The CDR3 loop is CATSTSRNQETQYF. The CDR3 DNA reads TGTGCCACCAGCACTTCCAGAAACCAAGAGACCCAGTACTTC. This rearrangement joins TRBV15 to TRBJ2-5; D remains unclear. V was clipped by 4 bases and J by 0 bases, with 9 bases between them. CDR3 length equals 14 residues. Germline-derived CDR1 and CDR2 are LNHNV and YYDKDF (reference sequence).

The chain couples TRBV3-1 (or the pseudogene TRBV3-2) to TRBJ2-7, with 7 positions matching TRBD2. There are 15 residues in the CDR3. Germline loops: CDR1 LGHDT, CDR2 YNNKEL (reference sequence). Trimming removed 0 bases from V and 6 bases from J; junction bases left unmatched: 8. Written as DNA, the CDR3 is TGTGCCAGCAGCCAAGATAATAGCGGGCTTTCCGAGCAGTACTTC. Encoded protein: CASSQDNSGLSEQYF.

V and J are TRBV2 and TRBJ2-5; TRBD1 might be the D (5 bases). This CDR3 contains 14 residues. The V gene lost 0 bases and the J gene lost 3 bases, with 8 bases spanning the gap. Germline CDR1 reads SNHLY; CDR2 reads FYNNEI. The chain's CDR3 is CASSEAAGKETQYF. DNA for the CDR3: TGTGCCAGCAGTGAAGCCGCAGGGAAAGAGACCCAGTACTTC.

This clone appeared a few times. The genes are TRBV5-1 and TRBJ1-4; D is unresolved. The germline V and J ends were trimmed by 4 bases and 5 bases, with 15 bases remaining between them. Germline CDR1 reads SGHRS; CDR2 reads YFSETQ. The CDR3 has 15 residues. The CDR3 region is CASSQPTEGNEKLFF. CDR3 DNA sequence: TGCGCCAGCAGCCAACCCACAGAGGGAAATGAAAAACTGTTTTTT.

The chain has TRBV4-3 and TRBJ2-7; 10 nucleotides agree with TRBD1. Germline V gene lookup returns CDR1 LGHNA and CDR2 YSLEER. Trimming took 3 bases from V and 3 from J; bases not matched to a gene: 5. The CDR3 extends over 15 amino acids. The CDR3 nucleotides read TGCGCCAGCAGCCAGGCAGACAGGGGGCTCTACGAGCAGTACTTC. Its translation is CASSQADRGLYEQYF.

In its sample, this clone was seen once. The chain uses TRBV5-4 and TRBJ2-7; 12 positions match TRBD1. Germline V lookup: CDR1 SGHNT, CDR2 YYREEE (reference sequence). The V gene end was trimmed by 3 bases and the J gene end by 3 bases; junction bases not matched to a gene: 7. The CDR3 is made up of 16 amino acids. CDR3 loop: CASSSGTGGADYEQYF. The CDR3 DNA reads TGTGCCAGCAGCTCCGGGACAGGGGGCGCGGACTACGAGCAGTACTTC.

This clone was counted between two and nine times. This rearrangement joins TRBV7-2 to TRBJ2-2; possible D gene TRBD2, 5 bases. In germline, CDR1 is SGHTA, CDR2 FQGNSA. This CDR3 spans 18 amino acids. Trimming cost V 5 bases and J 1 base, with 20 bases left between them. CDR3 protein: CASSPEGSSFLNTGELFF. Written as DNA, the CDR3 is TGTGCCAGCAGCCCCGAGGGTTCCAGTTTTTTGAACACCGGGGAGCTGTTTTTT.

Turning to this clone: Other DNA sequences in this specimen translate into the identical CDR3. The rearrangement joins TRBV7-9 to TRBJ1-5, with D tentatively TRBD1 (5 bases). CDR1 and CDR2 (germline): SEHNR, FQNEAQ (reference sequence). This CDR3 spans 14 amino acids. V lost 9 bases, J lost 7 bases, and 19 bases lay in between. CDR3 in amino acids: CASSPGAGGQPQHF. The CDR3 DNA follows: TGTGCCAGTAGCCCCGGGGCCGGGGGACAGCCCCAGCATTTT.

The chain is built from TRBV5-6 and TRBJ2-1; TRBD1 matches at 10 bases. CDR1 and CDR2 (germline): SGHDT, YYEEEE. V lost 0 bases, J lost 13 bases, and 10 bases stayed unmatched. There are 15 residues in the CDR3. DNA for the CDR3: TGTGCCAGCAGCTTGGGAGGACAGGGGGTTCGTCATCAGTTCTTC. This encodes CASSLGGQGVRHQFF.